One and the same sample provided the 13 T cell receptor beta chains below, sequenced in a study of blood T cell repertoires in COVID-19. TCRdb's copy holds only in-frame clones and misses some; the assay was immunoSEQ multiplex PCR. The top ten hold around 6.5% of the sample, which has tens of thousands of clones, about 80% seen once. The specimen sequenced was peripheral blood. These receptors were collected from a man in his 60s with acute or convalescent COVID-19.

The chain has TRBV6-6 and TRBJ1-5, with D possibly TRBD1 on 6 matching bases. Trimming pared 0 bases from V and 7 bases from J, leaving 13 bases between. Germline V CDR1 and CDR2: MNHNY, SVGAGI (reference sequence). The CDR3 is 15 residues long. CDR3 DNA sequence: TGTGCCAGCAGTTACTCGATGTCAGGGGCACAGCCCCAGCATTTT. It translates to CASSYSMSGAQPQHF.

This rearrangement joins TRBV3-1 (or the pseudogene TRBV3-2) to TRBJ1-3; D not certain. The V gene lost 0 bases and the J gene lost 2 bases, with 5 bases spanning the gap. This CDR3 contains 14 residues. Germline V gene data show CDR1 as LGHDT and CDR2 as YNNKEL (reference sequence). CDR3: CASSQEAAGNTIYF. In DNA, the CDR3 is TGTGCCAGCAGCCAAGAGGCAGCTGGAAACACCATATATTTT.

The chain recombines TRBV9 with TRBJ2-7; D possibly corresponds to TRBD2 (6 bases). Germline CDR1 SGDLS, CDR2 YYNGEE. The CDR3 extends over 14 amino acids. The V end lost 0 bases, the J end lost 7 bases, and 14 bases lay between the germline ends. The CDR3 is CASSVGAGQGEQYF. DNA for the CDR3: TGTGCCAGCAGCGTAGGGGCGGGGCAAGGGGAGCAGTACTTC.

The chain uses TRBV21-1 and TRBJ1-2. TRBV21-1 is reported as a pseudogene. This CDR3 is built from 14 residues. The CDR3 protein is CASSKGAGMDGYTF. The CDR3 bases are TGTGCCAGCAGCAAAGGGGCCGGGATGGATGGCTACACCTTC.

Worth noting for this clone: This specimen includes other DNA sequences encoding the same CDR3. The CDR3 nucleotides read TGTGCCAGCAGCCCCAGGGGGAATCAGCCCCAGCATTTT. Protein sequence: CASSPRGNQPQHF. V and J are TRBV6-2 or TRBV6-3 and TRBJ1-5, with 7 bases lining up with TRBD1. The CDR3 is 13 amino acids. Germline V gene sequence: CDR1 MNHEY, CDR2 SVGEGT. The V and J ends lost 6 bases and 4 bases, in that order; junction bases with no gene match: 3.

The chain employs TRBV6-2 or TRBV6-3 and TRBJ1-5, with D unresolved. The V end lost 4 bases, the J end lost 0 bases, and 10 bases lay between the germline ends. The CDR3 runs 15 residues. Germline values: CDR1 MNHEY, CDR2 SVGEGT. CDR3 residues: CASSSHDYSNQPQHF. For the CDR3, the DNA is TGTGCCAGCAGTTCACACGATTATAGCAATCAGCCCCAGCATTTT.

The genes are TRBV21-1 and TRBJ2-3; TRBD2, the D gene given by the table, was not confirmed from the DNA. TRBV21-1 counts as a pseudogene. This CDR3 has 16 amino acids. The CDR3 bases are TGTGCCAGAACCCCGGGGGGAGCGGGGACCACAGATACGCAGTATTTT. Protein: CARTPGGAGTTDTQYF.

This clone has a handful of counts. J is TRBJ1-2 and V is TRBV30; maybe TRBD1 (5 bases). The CDR3 has 14 residues. CDR1 GTSNPN and CDR2 SVGIG come from the germline V gene (reference sequence). V lost 2 bases, J lost 5 bases, and 15 bases lay in between. The CDR3 region is CAWSTPGGYYGYTF. The CDR3 DNA follows: TGTGCCTGGAGTACTCCGGGGGGGTATTATGGCTACACCTTC.

V is TRBV20-1 and J is TRBJ1-2, with D possibly matching TRBD1 (6 bases). CDR3 length: 11 amino acids. V lost 7 bases to trimming and J lost 1 base, with 7 bases between them. Germline V gene sequence: CDR1 DFQATT, CDR2 SNEGSKA (reference sequence). In DNA form, the CDR3 reads TGCAGTGGACAGGTTAACTATGGCTACACCTTC. Translation: CSGQVNYGYTF.

V usage is TRBV12-3 or TRBV12-4 and J usage is TRBJ1-1; D not resolved. There are 13 residues in the CDR3. Trimming cost V 7 bases and J 6 bases, with 15 bases left between them. CDR3 DNA sequence: TGTGCCAGCACCCCCGTGGCCCAAGCTGAAGCTTTCTTT. This codes for CASTPVAQAEAFF.

This clone was counted a single time. The CDR3 bases are TGTGCCAGCAGAGCCCCCCTTGAAACTATGGAGGAAAAACTGTTTTTT. Residues: CASRAPLETMEEKLFF. V is TRBV6-7 and J is TRBJ1-4; D gene uncertain. TRBV6-7 is known as an ORF, though its function is uncertain. V was shortened by 6 bases and J by 8 bases, with 22 bases between the two germline ends. The CDR3 covers 16 residues.

The CDR3 loop reads CASSMGGTGNQPQHF. As DNA, the CDR3 is TGTGCCAGTAGTATGGGCGGGACAGGCAATCAGCCCCAGCATTTT. This chain joins TRBV19 and TRBJ1-5; 7 bases line up with TRBD1. This CDR3 is built from 15 residues. Looked up from germline, CDR1 is LNHDA and CDR2 is SQIVND (reference sequence). The V and J ends lost 3 bases and 2 bases, in that order; junction bases with no gene match: 4.

The gene calls are TRBV11-2 and TRBJ1-1, with 9 bases fitting TRBD1. The CDR3 contains 15 residues. Germline V lookup: CDR1 SGHAT, CDR2 FQNNGV. The V gene end was trimmed by 2 bases and the J gene end by 6 bases; junction bases not matched to a gene: 7. The CDR3 spells CASSLTGGRRAEAFF. DNA for the CDR3: TGTGCCAGCAGCTTAACAGGGGGCCGTCGCGCTGAAGCTTTCTTT.